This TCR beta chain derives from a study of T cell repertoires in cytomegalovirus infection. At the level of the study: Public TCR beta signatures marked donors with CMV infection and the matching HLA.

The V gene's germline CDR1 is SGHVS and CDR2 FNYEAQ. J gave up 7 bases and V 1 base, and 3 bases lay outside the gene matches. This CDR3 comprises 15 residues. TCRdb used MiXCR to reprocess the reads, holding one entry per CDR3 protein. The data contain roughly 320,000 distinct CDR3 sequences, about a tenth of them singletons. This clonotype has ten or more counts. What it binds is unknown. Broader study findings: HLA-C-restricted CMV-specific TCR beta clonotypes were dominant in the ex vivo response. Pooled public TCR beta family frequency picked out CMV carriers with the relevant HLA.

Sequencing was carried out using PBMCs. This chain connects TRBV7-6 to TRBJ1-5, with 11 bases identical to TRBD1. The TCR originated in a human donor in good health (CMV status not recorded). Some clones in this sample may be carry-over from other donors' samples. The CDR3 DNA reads TGTGCCAGCAGCTTAGGGACAGGGGGCGGGCAGCCCCAGCATTTT. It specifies CASSLGTGGGQPQHF.